This is a list of T cell receptor beta chains from one sample in a study of blood T cell repertoires in COVID-19. TCRdb's table, derived via immunoSEQ multiplex PCR, lists solely in-frame clones and lacks some. The data show approximately 270,000 clones, about 91% seen once. The sample comprised PBMCs or T cells enriched from blood (not recorded which). All receptors come from a middle-aged man who had been exposed to COVID-19. Each CDR3 is given with its conserved first and last residue. D genes are given only for firm matches. The size of a clone is reported for some rows only, either as once, few or many, or as a class for expanded clones.

D: NA; V: TRBV3-1/TRBV3-2; size: once; J: TRBJ1-2; CDR3: CASGSDYRSGYTF; DNA: TGTGCCAGCGGCAGCGACTACCGTAGTGGCTACACCTTC
D: TRBD2; V: TRBV9; size: NA; J: TRBJ2-7; CDR3: CASSVSTSGREQYF; DNA: TGTGCCAGCAGCGTATCCACTAGCGGGAGGGAGCAGTACTTC
D: TRBD1; V: TRBV5-1; size: NA; J: TRBJ2-3; CDR3: CASSLQGGTDTQYF; DNA: TGCGCCAGCAGCTTGCAGGGGGGCACAGATACGCAGTATTTT
D: TRBD1; V: TRBV4-3; size: NA; J: TRBJ1-2; CDR3: CASTNRGPLPNYGYTF; DNA: TGCGCCAGCACCAACAGGGGACCACTCCCTAACTATGGCTACACCTTC
D: TRBD1; V: TRBV19; size: NA; J: TRBJ1-1; CDR3: CASSIQGQGNDAFF; DNA: TGTGCCAGTAGTATACAAGGACAGGGAAACGATGCTTTCTTT
D: TRBD2; V: TRBV5-1; size: NA; J: TRBJ2-3; CDR3: CASSLVFSGDSTDTQYF; DNA: TGCGCCAGCAGCTTGGTGTTTAGCGGGGATAGCACAGATACGCAGTATTTT
D: NA; V: TRBV7-9; size: NA; J: TRBJ1-6; CDR3: CASSLENRYSPLHF; DNA: TGTGCCAGCAGCTTAGAGAACAGATATTCACCCCTCCACTTT
D: TRBD1; V: TRBV28; size: NA; J: TRBJ2-7; CDR3: CAILRTGVHEQYF; DNA: TGTGCCATTCTCCGGACAGGGGTCCACGAGCAGTACTTC
D: TRBD1; V: TRBV18; size: NA; J: TRBJ1-2; CDR3: CASSPPGQRYGYTF; DNA: TGTGCCAGCTCACCACCGGGACAGCGCTATGGCTACACCTTC
D: TRBD2; V: TRBV27; size: NA; J: TRBJ2-3; CDR3: CASSFWPSGSSDTQYF; DNA: TGTGCCAGCAGTTTCTGGCCTAGCGGGAGTTCAGATACGCAGTATTTT
D: TRBD1; V: TRBV18; size: NA; J: TRBJ2-5; CDR3: CASSPRDSPYETQYF; DNA: TGTGCCAGCTCACCAAGGGACAGCCCATACGAGACCCAGTACTTC
D: NA; V: TRBV15; size: few; J: TRBJ2-7; CDR3: CATSSGLYEQYF; DNA: TGTGCCACCAGCTCAGGGCTCTACGAGCAGTACTTC
D: TRBD2; V: TRBV30; size: NA; J: TRBJ2-5; CDR3: CAWTSGSPPGVQYF; DNA: TGTGCCTGGACTAGCGGGAGCCCCCCGGGGGTCCAGTACTTC
D: NA; V: TRBV28; size: NA; J: TRBJ1-5; CDR3: CASSSGGSNQPQHF; DNA: NA
D: NA; V: TRBV5-6; size: NA; J: TRBJ1-1; CDR3: CASSLVPGGEAFF; DNA: TGTGCCAGCAGCTTGGTGCCCGGTGGTGAAGCTTTCTTT